This passage covers 16 T cell receptor beta chains from one sample sequenced in a study of siplizumab effects on memory and regulatory T cells. Profiling relied on immunoSEQ multiplex PCR, and the TCRdb table lists in-frame clones only, not all of them. This sample has over 85,000 clones, with about 94% found just once. Material: CD4+ T cells sorted from blood. The receptors here all came from a human donor in good health.

This rearrangement joins TRBV7-9 to TRBJ1-5; a possible D gene is TRBD1 (5 bases). From germline, CDR1 is SEHNR and CDR2 FQNEAQ (reference sequence). V lost 0 bases to trimming and J lost 0 bases, with 6 bases between them. CDR3 length: 15 residues. The CDR3 coding sequence is TGTGCCAGCAGCTTAGCGGGGCATAGCAATCAGCCCCAGCATTTT. It is translated as CASSLAGHSNQPQHF.

The V call is TRBV9, the J call TRBJ2-1; tentatively, D is TRBD1 (6 bases). V lost 4 bases and J lost 5, with 22 bases in between. This CDR3 region has 17 residues. CDR1 and CDR2 (germline): SGDLS, YYNGEE. The CDR3 DNA is TGTGCCAGCAGCCCAGATGGGCTGGGCACAGGGCACAATGAGCAGTTCTTC. It specifies CASSPDGLGTGHNEQFF.

The CDR3 sequence: CASSTFGPTEAFF. CDR3 sequence (DNA): TGTGCCAGCAGTACCTTTGGGCCCACTGAAGCTTTCTTT. V and J are TRBV28 and TRBJ1-1; no clear D gene. CDR3 length: 13 residues. Germline assignment: CDR1 MDHEN and CDR2 SYDVKM. The germline V and J ends were trimmed by 5 bases and 4 bases, with 11 bases remaining between them.

The chain carries TRBV5-1 and TRBJ2-5; TRBD2 agrees at 10 bases. J was trimmed by 5 bases and V by 3 bases; bases with no gene match: 10. CDR1 is SGHRS, CDR2 YFSETQ, per germline. The CDR3 spans 16 residues. The CDR3 nucleotides are TGCGCCAGCAGCTACGGCGGACTAGCGGCGTCGGAGACCCAGTACTTC. It is translated as CASSYGGLAASETQYF.

This sequence joins TRBV6-6 and TRBJ2-7; the D is unclear. The CDR3 is 13 residues long. In germline, CDR1 is MNHNY, CDR2 SVGAGI (reference sequence). V was trimmed by 6 bases and J by 4 bases, leaving 13 bases between them. The CDR3 region is CASSRPNKYEQYF. The CDR3 nucleotides are TGTGCCAGCAGCCGTCCTAATAAGTACGAGCAGTACTTC.

This clone occurred once. The V and J genes are TRBV11-3 and TRBJ2-3, with 10 bases identical to TRBD1. This CDR3 region has 16 residues. Germline trimming cut 4 bases from V and 4 bases from J; bases unmatched to any gene: 8. Germline values: CDR1 SGHNT, CDR2 YENEEA. DNA for the CDR3: TGTGCCAGCAGCTGGGGGGACAGGGGTGGGTCAGATACGCAGTATTTT. This sequence encodes CASSWGDRGGSDTQYF.

The chain is built from TRBV5-5 and TRBJ2-7; possibly TRBD2 for D (6 bases). From germline, CDR1 is SGHKS and CDR2 YYEKEE (reference sequence). V was cut by 0 bases and J by 1 base, with 11 bases left in between. The CDR3 extends over 15 amino acids. The CDR3 spells CASSLEASGSYEQYF. CDR3 nucleotide sequence: TGTGCCAGCAGCTTGGAGGCGAGCGGGTCCTACGAGCAGTACTTC.

The chain employs TRBV19 and TRBJ1-2; 8 bases are a match to TRBD1. Germline CDR1 is LNHDA and CDR2 is SQIVND (reference sequence). After removal of 4 bases from V and 7 bases from J, the junction contained 8 bases not matched to a gene. The CDR3 runs 14 residues. The CDR3 is CASSTTGTGGGYTF. DNA for the CDR3: TGTGCCAGTAGTACCACAGGGACAGGTGGTGGCTACACCTTC. Full variable domain (outside the CDR3, taken from reference TRBV19 and TRBJ1-2): DGGITQSPKYLFRKEGQNVTLSCEQNLNHDAMYWYRQDPGQGLRLIYYSQIVNDFQKGDIAEGYSVSREKKESFPLTVTSAQKNPTAFYLCASSTTGTGGGYTFGSGTRLTVV.

The rearrangement joins TRBV18 to TRBJ2-3; tentatively, D is TRBD1 (5 bases). The V end lost 0 bases, the J end lost 4 bases, and 11 bases lay between the germline ends. This CDR3 is 15 amino acids long. Germline V CDR1 and CDR2: KGHSH, LQKENI. CDR3 sequence: CASSPPQGSADTQYF. The CDR3 DNA reads TGTGCCAGCTCACCACCTCAGGGATCAGCAGATACGCAGTATTTT.

The chain uses TRBV7-8 and TRBJ2-3; TRBD2 agrees at 8 bases. Per germline, CDR1 SGHVS and CDR2 FQNEAQ. Germline trimming cut 3 bases from V and 0 bases from J; bases unmatched to any gene: 5. CDR3 length: 16 amino acids. This CDR3 is CASSFTGTRSTDTQYF. The CDR3 DNA is TGTGCCAGCAGCTTCACCGGGACTAGAAGCACAGATACGCAGTATTTT.

This clone was observed a few times. The chain's CDR3 is CASSIPITGLEYEQFF. CDR3 in DNA: TGTGCCAGTAGTATTCCTATTACGGGACTAGAATATGAGCAGTTCTTC. The genes are TRBV19 and TRBJ2-1; 8 positions agree with TRBD2. The CDR3 totals 16 residues. Germline CDR1 and CDR2: LNHDA and SQIVND (reference sequence). V shed 3 bases and J 8 bases; nucleotides not matched to a gene: 12.

The V call is TRBV18, the J call TRBJ2-2; D might be TRBD1 or TRBD2, each matching 6 bases. Germline V gene sequence: CDR1 KGHSH, CDR2 LQKENI. Trimming removed 0 bases at V and 1 base at J, with 12 bases between. This CDR3 comprises 17 residues. CDR3 protein: CASSPPSGGLNTGELFF. In DNA, the CDR3 is TGTGCCAGCTCACCACCGTCCGGGGGCTTGAACACCGGGGAGCTGTTTTTT.

This rearrangement joins TRBV27 to TRBJ2-5; no definite D call. CDR1 and CDR2 (germline): MNHEY, SMNVEV (reference sequence). The V end lost 5 bases, the J end lost 4 bases, and 11 bases lay between the germline ends. The CDR3 runs 13 residues. In nucleotides, the CDR3 is TGTGCCAGCAGTCCTGGTAATGGAGAGACCCAGTACTTC. It encodes CASSPGNGETQYF.

The J gene is TRBJ1-1, the V gene TRBV28, with D unclear. The CDR3 sequence is 13 residues long. Germline loops: CDR1 MDHEN, CDR2 SYDVKM. V was cut by 3 bases and J by 8 bases, with 13 bases left in between. CDR3 in amino acids: CASSFIGNGEAFF. CDR3 coding DNA: TGTGCCAGCAGTTTCATAGGGAATGGCGAAGCTTTCTTT.

This chain links TRBV30 with TRBJ2-5; D perhaps matches TRBD1 (5 bases). Germline V lookup: CDR1 GTSNPN, CDR2 SVGIG (reference sequence). The CDR3 spans 12 residues. Deletions cut 7 bases from V and 2 bases from J, with 11 bases between. CDR3 residues: CAFADRQETQYF. The CDR3 coding sequence is TGTGCCTTCGCCGACAGACAAGAGACCCAGTACTTC.

CDR3 sequence: CASRKDRRNTEAFF. The CDR3 nucleotides are TGTGCCAGCAGGAAAGACAGGAGGAACACTGAAGCTTTCTTT. The chain couples TRBV28 to TRBJ1-1; TRBD1 might be the D (6 bases). This CDR3 comprises 14 residues. V was pared by 6 bases and J by 1 base, with 12 bases between. Per germline, CDR1 MDHEN and CDR2 SYDVKM.